The clone carrying this TCR beta chain was detected only once. Assay: immunoSEQ multiplex PCR; the TCRdb copy retains only in-frame clones and omits some. This table holds about 16,000 clones, more than 65% found once. This specimen belongs to a study of a mutant IDH1 vaccine in newly diagnosed glioma. Whole-study context: Antecedent treatment encompassed radiotherapy, temozolomide, or their combination; the majority received both.

Trimming left V 4 bases short and J 11 bases short, with 12 bases between. CDR1 and CDR2 (germline): SGHRS, YFSETQ. The CDR3 has 11 residues. Described time point: baseline, week 1 (first vaccination visit). The treatment is: pre-vaccination baseline after standard-of-care therapy. This chain connects TRBV5-1 to TRBJ1-1, with D perhaps TRBD1 (6 bases). The origin of this receptor is a man aged 35 to 55 with glioma. The sample was PBMCs, taken from a glioma patient treated with radiotherapy, temozolomide or both. CDR3 region: CASSPSDRAFF. The CDR3, as DNA: TGCGCCAGCAGCCCCTCCGACAGGGCTTTCTTT.